A single sample gave rise to the 8 T cell receptor beta chains below, sequenced in a study of cytomegalovirus exposure and HLA in healthy donors. The PCR employed 60 Vbeta primers together with 13 Jbeta primers. Repertoires were generated with immunoSEQ multiplex PCR, while TCRdb's copy carries only in-frame clones and drops some. Here the sample spans around 72,000 clones, 60% to 75% being singletons. Specimen: PBMCs. These receptors originate from a man aged 35-49 years in good health and CMV-seropositive.

The chain couples TRBV7-9 to TRBJ2-3, with 8 bases that match TRBD2. The CDR3 is made up of 16 amino acids. Trimming at V came to 2 bases and at J to 4 bases, leaving 8 bases not matched to a gene. Looked up from germline, CDR1 is SEHNR and CDR2 is FQNEAQ (reference sequence). CDR3 amino acids: CASSLPGTRGADTQYF. CDR3 nucleotide sequence: TGTGCCAGCAGCTTACCCGGGACTAGAGGAGCAGATACGCAGTATTTT.

This clone was seen only once. The CDR3 region has the DNA TGTGCCAGTAGTCCCTCGGGACAGAGGGGGAACACTGAAGCTTTCTTT. Its translation: CASSPSGQRGNTEAFF. The chain carries TRBV19 and TRBJ1-1; 7 bases map to TRBD1. Losses at the gene ends were 5 bases for V and 1 base for J; bases not matched to a gene: 10. CDR1 and CDR2 (germline): LNHDA, SQIVND (reference sequence). The CDR3 loop spans 16 amino acids.

The rearrangement links TRBV6-5 to TRBJ1-1; D ambiguous. Germline V gives CDR1 MNHEY, CDR2 SVGAGI. V shed 3 bases and J shed 1 base, with 12 bases lying between them. The CDR3 loop spans 15 amino acids. CDR3 bases: TGTGCCAGCAGTTATACTCGACGGGGGAACACTGAAGCTTTCTTT. Encoded protein: CASSYTRRGNTEAFF.

The V gene is TRBV5-6, the J gene TRBJ2-5; 9 bases are shared with TRBD2. The germline V gene encodes CDR1 SGHDT and CDR2 YYEEEE. V dropped 6 bases and J dropped 3; count of bases not matched to a gene: 9. This CDR3 comprises 15 residues. The CDR3 DNA sequence: TGTGCCAGCAACTTAGCGGGGGCGCGGGAAGAGACCCAGTACTTC. This encodes CASNLAGAREETQYF.

This chain joins TRBV28 and TRBJ2-2; no clear D gene. Germline V gene data show CDR1 as MDHEN and CDR2 as SYDVKM. The CDR3 covers 15 residues. Trimming pared 0 bases from V and 7 bases from J, leaving 12 bases between. As DNA, the CDR3 is TGTGCCAGCAGTTTATGGGGCACCCCTGGCGGGGAGCTGTTTTTT. Protein sequence: CASSLWGTPGGELFF.

The chain joins TRBV11-2 to TRBJ2-7; D possibly corresponds to TRBD1 (6 bases). The V gene's germline CDR1 is SGHAT and CDR2 FQNNGV. The CDR3 runs to 14 residues. V was pared by 5 bases and J by 7 bases, with 18 bases between. The CDR3 coding sequence is TGTGCCAGCAGCCATAACTCCGGGACACCTGAGCAGTACTTC. This translates into CASSHNSGTPEQYF.

The chain carries TRBV5-1 and TRBJ1-1; D might be TRBD1 (5 bases). CDR3 size: 14 residues. Germline assignment: CDR1 SGHRS and CDR2 YFSETQ. The V end lost 0 bases, the J end lost 4 bases, and 10 bases lay between the germline ends. In DNA, the CDR3 is TGCGCCAGCAGCTTGGGCGACCAGGGCACTGAAGCTTTCTTT. This sequence encodes CASSLGDQGTEAFF.

This chain uses TRBV5-1 with TRBJ1-6; TRBD1 might be the D (5 bases). CDR1 and CDR2 from the germline V gene are SGHRS and YFSETQ. This CDR3 spans 15 amino acids. The germline V and J ends were trimmed by 0 bases and 10 bases, with 14 bases remaining between them. The CDR3 region is CASSLAGQGRSPLHF. The DNA of the CDR3 is TGCGCCAGCAGCTTGGCCGGGCAGGGAAGGTCACCCCTCCACTTT.